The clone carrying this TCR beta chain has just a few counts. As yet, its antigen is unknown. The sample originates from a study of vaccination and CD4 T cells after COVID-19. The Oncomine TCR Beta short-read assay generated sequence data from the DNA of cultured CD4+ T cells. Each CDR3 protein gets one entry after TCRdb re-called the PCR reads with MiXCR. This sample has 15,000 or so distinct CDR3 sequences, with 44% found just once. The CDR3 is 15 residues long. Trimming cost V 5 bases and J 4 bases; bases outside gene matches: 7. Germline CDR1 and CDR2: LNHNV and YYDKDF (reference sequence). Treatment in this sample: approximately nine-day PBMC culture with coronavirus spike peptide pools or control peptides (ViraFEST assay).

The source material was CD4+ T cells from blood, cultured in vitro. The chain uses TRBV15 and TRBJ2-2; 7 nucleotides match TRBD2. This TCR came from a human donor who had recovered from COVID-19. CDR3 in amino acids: CATSPRDYSTGELFF. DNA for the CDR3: TGTGCCACCAGCCCTCGGGACTACTCCACCGGGGAGCTGTTTTTT. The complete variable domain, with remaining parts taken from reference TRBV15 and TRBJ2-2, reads DAMVIQNPRYQVTQFGKPVTLSCSQTLNHNVMYWYQQKSSQAPKLLFHYYDKDFNNEADTPDNFQSRRPNTSFCFLDIRSPGLGDTAMYLCATSPRDYSTGELFFGEGSRLTVL.